This TCR beta chain was retrieved from a study of PD-L1 blockade in urothelial cancer (TCRdb year 2017). Regarding the study in general: Therapy was started around 2014 for all patients, and atezolizumab 1,200 mg was administered intravenously every 3 weeks. About nine tenths of the roughly 29 patients were identified as males with urothelial cancer of bladder origin, and a prior smoking history was reported by 18 of 29 patients. Blood samples were analyzed 3 weeks after the start of treatment (second dose) and 6 weeks after the start of treatment. Roughly nine patients achieved durable clinical benefit and some 21 did not. TCR sequencing covered pretreatment tumor samples and matched, serially collected peripheral blood taken before and after atezolizumab treatment. Twenty-nine patients had pretreatment blood TCR-seq, around 25 had at least one posttreatment blood collection, and around 25 had tumor TCR-seq. Blood samples gave a median of about 130,000 T cells and 83,000 or so unique TCRs, with a median clonality of around 0.08. The study was an exploratory multi-omic analysis of somatic, immune and clinical correlates of response to PD-L1 blockade with atezolizumab in urothelial cancer. Patients had an ECOG performance status of 0 or 1 and had received between 0 and 3 prior chemotherapy regimens. Durable clinical benefit was defined as a progression-free survival longer than 6 months, and TCR features were additionally tested against progression-free survival and overall survival. Whole exome sequencing and RNA sequencing of pretreatment tumors were performed alongside TCR sequencing in the same patients.

V ends up 5 bases short and J 5 bases short, with an unmatched junction base count of 5. The germline V gene (reference sequence) supplies CDR1 MNHEY and CDR2 SMNVEV. Measured from the cysteine to the phenylalanine, the CDR3 is 13 residues long. Of the read, only the CDR3 DNA is kept; its 39 bases are in frame from base 1. The time point label, read with the paper, signifies: pretreatment peripheral blood. The cohort included roughly 30 patients with locally advanced or metastatic urothelial carcinoma who were treated at Memorial Sloan Kettering on a trial protocol. Peripheral blood mononuclear cells were collected pretreatment and during treatment, at between 1 and 8 total time points per patient. The Qiagen DNeasy Blood extraction kit was used to purify genomic DNA from total PBMCs and tumor samples. PBMCs were collected pretreatment and during treatment, and were isolated and stored as previously described.

Broad study findings and their caveats: Because of the small sample size (n ≈ 29) and the many exploratory analyses performed, the results are intended to be regarded as hypothesis-generating. A pretreatment peripheral blood TCR clonality below the median was linked to improved progression-free and overall survival. Greater expansion of tumor-associated TCR clones in peripheral blood 3 weeks after the start of treatment was observed in patients with durable benefit (n ≈ 22, p = 0.022).

Note on this clone: The antigen it binds to is not known. The input lacks base qualities; no much larger clone sits a single base away.

Each PCR received spiked-in synthetic TCR analog templates so that absolute template abundance could be estimated from read counts. The immunoSEQ assay was used to amplify TCRbeta CDR3 regions from genomic DNA with bias-controlled V and J gene primers. Rearranged TCRbeta segments were sequenced at approximately 20X coverage. In the authors' own workflow: Sequencing errors were corrected by clustering, and CDR3s were annotated against IMGT so that V, D and J genes could be assigned. Downstream analyses used only productive TCRbeta rearrangements, leaving out any out-of-frame or stop-codon sequences. Clonality was computed as one minus Shannon entropy normalized by the log of the number of unique productive sequences. Clones differing between time points or between blood and tumor were identified using Fisher's exact test with Benjamini-Hochberg correction, with an adjusted p below 0.01 applied as the threshold. TCRdb carries this immuneACCESS record with in-frame sequences only. Its versions omit some clonotypes, under half of them owing to an unresolved V gene in the studies checked, with the rest unexplained. Clonal size and the V and J genes are those of that table, whereas D and trimming came from the DNA. The sample table records around 63,000 clones; roughly 79% of these occur just once. The ten largest clones represent 5% to 7% of the sample.

The V and J genes are TRBV27 and TRBJ1-2, with 7 central nucleotides matching TRBD1. Material: PBMCs, obtained around atezolizumab (anti-PD-L1) treatment. The sequence derives from a man between 65 and 85 years old with urothelial cancer. Here the CDR3 is given as CASSQTGIYGYTF. In nucleotides, the sequence is TGTGCCAGCAGTCAGACAGGGATTTATGGCTACACCTTC.